This TCR beta chain emerged from a study of regulatory T cells in long-lasting Graves disease. Arm-PCR of CDR3 regions and iRepertoire HTBI primers were the basis on which TCR beta libraries were built. MiXCR, applied by TCRdb to the multiplex PCR reads, yields one record per CDR3 protein. This table holds about 400,000 distinct CDR3 sequences, over 12% found once. Trimming took off 6 bases at V and 5 bases at J, with 20 bases between the two ends. Germline loops: CDR1 SNHLY, CDR2 FYNNEI. The CDR3 contains 15 residues. There are many counts of this clonotype. The time point denotes: newly diagnosed GD, antithyroid drugs for less than 3 months. PBMC-derived RNA was used for the TCR library. The same sample was also used in a study of T cells in Graves' hyperthyroidism and ophthalmopathy.

This TCR came from a woman in her forties with Graves disease. Sequencing was performed on peripheral blood mononuclear cells (PBMCs), taken at new diagnosis, from a patient treated with antithyroid drugs. J is TRBJ2-7 and V is TRBV2; D possibly corresponds to TRBD2 (5 bases). The CDR3 region is CASRRTTRPRDEQYF. The CDR3 bases are TGTGCCAGCAGGAGAACGACACGGCCGCGGGACGAGCAGTACTTC.